This TCR beta chain was obtained from a study of blood T cell repertoires in COVID-19. As for the study in general: Sample material is recorded as cDNA or gDNA derived from T cells, B-cell-depleted T cells, or PBMCs.

The CDR3 totals 16 residues. Losses at the gene ends were 4 bases for V and 5 bases for J; bases not matched to a gene: 9. CDR1 is LGHNA and CDR2 is YNFKEQ in the germline V gene. Authors' analysis steps: Researchers report that nucleated cell counts were estimated from reference gene primer amplification. Data came from immunoSEQ multiplex PCR; TCRdb stores just in-frame clones and leaves some out. V and J calls and clone size come straight from that table; D and trimming were deduced from the DNA. There are about 160,000 clones in the sample; around 90% occur only once, and 3% to 4.5% lies in the top ten.

The sequenced material came from peripheral blood. The chain employs TRBV4-2 and TRBJ1-4, with 8 bases fitting TRBD1. The clonotype comes from a woman aged 60 to 75 who had recovered from COVID-19. This chain's CDR3 is CASSLYAGTGNEKLFF. The DNA for the CDR3 is TGTGCCAGCAGCCTATATGCCGGGACAGGAAATGAAAAACTGTTTTTT.